This T cell receptor (beta chain) was documented in a study of T cells after posttransplantation cyclophosphamide (TCRdb year 2016). For the study in its entirety: T cell repertoire reconstitution was tracked by TRB sequencing after myeloablative bone marrow transplantation in which posttransplantation cyclophosphamide was used as GVHD prophylaxis. Samples from under 40 PTCy-treated patients, along with samples from 15 to 20 of their related bone marrow donors, underwent antigen receptor sequencing. Blood from every one of the roughly 35 PTCy patients who had 1-year posttransplant specimens underwent TRB sequencing. In 3 patients, up to 3 additional blood samples taken between 2 and 5.2 years after transplant also underwent TRB sequencing, as did pretransplant blood from a handful of patients. Because TRA and TRB clonality correlated tightly in roughly 10 samples, the subsequent TCR analyses were limited to TRB only. Public TRB sequences were compared against a database of over 3,000 sequences linked to responses to pathogens, tumor antigens, self-antigens and alloantigens.

TRB sequencing was run on genomic DNA with either the immunoSEQ assay at survey resolution or the hsTCRB kit. The original pipeline was this. The immunoSEQ software was used for initial read processing, and the LymphoSeq R package was used for repertoire analyses. Clonality was computed as 1 minus normalized Shannon entropy; Gini coefficient was also calculated for each TRB dataset. Phenotypes of unsorted samples were inferred by mapping TRB sequences from sorted subsets of the recipient or donor onto unsorted samples of the same recipient. In its TCRdb copy, this immuneACCESS table keeps in-frame sequences only and misses some clones. Where compared with another copy, unresolved V genes explain less than half of these, and the others have no known cause. Clone size and the V and J calls come from that table; the DNA yielded D and trimming. In this sample the table shows fewer than 12,000 clones, approximately 80% of which occur a single time. The ten largest clones capture 5% to 5.5% of the sample.

From a lookup of the germline V gene, CDR1 and CDR2 are SGDLS and YYNGEE. V is shortened by 6 bases, J by 6 bases, and the region joining them spans 20 bases. The CDR3 goes from the cysteine to the phenylalanine over 15 residues. Only CDR3 DNA remains: 45 bases, in frame from the first base. The treatment or condition label, as the study defines it: high-dose cyclophosphamide on days +3 and +4 as single-agent GVHD prophylaxis. For conditioning, the PTCy patients got busulfan and fludarabine, then a related or unrelated marrow graft, followed by cyclophosphamide on days +3 and +4. The PTCy-treated patients were drawn from a prospective, multi-institutional clinical trial. Peripheral blood and bone marrow mononuclear cells were isolated by Ficoll-Hypaque density centrifugation and cryopreserved. As to this clone: Its antigen is unknown. The input lacks base qualities; no much larger clone sits a single base away.

Overall study results and their limits: The TRB repertoires of T cells infiltrating skin or the GI tract showed only limited overlap with the TRB repertoires found in blood. Across 45 patients, recipient CMV seropositivity and CMV reactivation were highly associated with TRB clonality; PTCy diversity was similar to CNI/methotrexate controls. Donor-recipient similarity was low at 1-2 months but rose over the first year, and later blood repertoires were often dominated by donor CD8+ memory clones.

Recombination joined TRBV9 with TRBJ2-3; matching of 6 bases hints at TRBD2 as the D gene. This TCR came from a female patient between 50 and 60 years old who received an allogeneic stem cell transplant from a related donor, was CMV-positive, and had no GVHD. Some T cells may have been brought in with the graft after a transplant. The sample consisted of PBMCs, taken after allogeneic stem cell transplant with posttransplant cyclophosphamide. The DNA is TGTGCCAGCACCCAAGGGGCGCACGGAGGGGATACGCAGTATTTT. This gives the protein CASTQGAHGGDTQYF.